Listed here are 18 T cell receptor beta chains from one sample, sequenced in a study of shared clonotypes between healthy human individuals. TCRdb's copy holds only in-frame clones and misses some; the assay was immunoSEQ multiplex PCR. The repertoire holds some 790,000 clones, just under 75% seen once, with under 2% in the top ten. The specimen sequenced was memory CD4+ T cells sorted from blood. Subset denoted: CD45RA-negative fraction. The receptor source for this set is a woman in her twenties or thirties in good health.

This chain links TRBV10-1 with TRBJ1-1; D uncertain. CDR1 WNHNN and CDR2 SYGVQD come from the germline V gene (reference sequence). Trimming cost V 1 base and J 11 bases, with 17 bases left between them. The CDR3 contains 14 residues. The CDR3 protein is CASSEFSGGQSAFF. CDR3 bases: TGCGCCAGCAGTGAGTTTTCGGGTGGGCAGTCGGCTTTCTTT.

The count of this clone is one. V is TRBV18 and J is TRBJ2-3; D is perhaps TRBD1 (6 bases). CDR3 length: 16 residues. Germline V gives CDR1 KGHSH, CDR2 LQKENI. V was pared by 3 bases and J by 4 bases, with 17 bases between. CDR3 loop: CASSPRTVGASDTQYF. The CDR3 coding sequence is TGTGCCAGCTCACCCAGGACAGTCGGAGCATCAGATACGCAGTATTTT.

The CDR3 region has the DNA TGTGCCAGCAGCTTCAACGGCCAACTAGTGATACCCGAGCTGTTTTTT. As protein: CASSFNGQLVIPELFF. The rearrangement links TRBV7-6 to TRBJ2-2, with D possibly matching TRBD2 (5 bases). This CDR3 contains 16 residues. The germline V gene encodes CDR1 SGHVS and CDR2 FNYEAQ. Trimming shortened V by 3 bases and J by 11 bases, and 22 bases separated the two germline ends.

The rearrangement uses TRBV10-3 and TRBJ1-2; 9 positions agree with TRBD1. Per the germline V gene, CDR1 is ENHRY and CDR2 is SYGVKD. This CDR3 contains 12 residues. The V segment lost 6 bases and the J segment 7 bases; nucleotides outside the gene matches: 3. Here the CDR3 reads CAIRETGGGYTF. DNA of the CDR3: TGTGCCATCAGAGAGACAGGGGGTGGCTACACCTTC.

CDR3 residues: CASSPTGGTYEQYF. DNA of the CDR3: TGTGCCAGCAGCCCGACAGGGGGGACCTACGAGCAGTACTTC. V gene TRBV6-5 combines with J gene TRBJ2-7; 9 bases agree with TRBD1. The trim removed 6 bases at V and 2 bases at J, leaving 5 bases unmatched. This CDR3 contains 14 residues. Per germline, CDR1 MNHEY and CDR2 SVGAGI.

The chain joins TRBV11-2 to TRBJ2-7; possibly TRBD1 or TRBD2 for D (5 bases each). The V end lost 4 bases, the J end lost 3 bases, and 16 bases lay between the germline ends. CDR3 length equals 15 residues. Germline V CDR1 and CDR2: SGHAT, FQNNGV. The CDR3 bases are TGTGCCAGCAGCTCGGTCCGGGACGGCGACTACGAGCAGTACTTC. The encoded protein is CASSSVRDGDYEQYF.

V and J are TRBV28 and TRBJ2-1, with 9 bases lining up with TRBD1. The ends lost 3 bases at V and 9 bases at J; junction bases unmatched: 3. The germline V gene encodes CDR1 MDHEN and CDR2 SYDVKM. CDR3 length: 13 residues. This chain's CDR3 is CASSLGQGGEQFF. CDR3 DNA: TGTGCCAGCAGTTTGGGACAGGGAGGTGAGCAGTTCTTC. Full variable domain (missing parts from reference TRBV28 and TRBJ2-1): DVKVTQSSRYLVKRTGEKVFLECVQDMDHENMFWYRQDPGLGLRLIYFSYDVKMKEKGDIPEGYSVSREKKERFSLILESASTNQTSMYLCASSLGQGGEQFFGPGTRLTVL.

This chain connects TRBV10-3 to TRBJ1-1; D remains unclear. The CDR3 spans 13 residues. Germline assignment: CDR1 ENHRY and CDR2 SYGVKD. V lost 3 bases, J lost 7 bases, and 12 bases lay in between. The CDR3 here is CAISDGHRNEAFF. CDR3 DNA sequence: TGTGCCATCAGTGATGGTCACCGAAATGAAGCTTTCTTT.

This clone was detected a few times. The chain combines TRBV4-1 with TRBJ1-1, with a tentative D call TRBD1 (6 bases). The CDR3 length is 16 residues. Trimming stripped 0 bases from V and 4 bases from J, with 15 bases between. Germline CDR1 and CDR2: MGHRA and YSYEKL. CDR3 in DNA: TGCGCCAGCAGCCAAGATCCCCGGGGGGCGGGCACTGAAGCTTTCTTT. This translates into CASSQDPRGAGTEAFF.

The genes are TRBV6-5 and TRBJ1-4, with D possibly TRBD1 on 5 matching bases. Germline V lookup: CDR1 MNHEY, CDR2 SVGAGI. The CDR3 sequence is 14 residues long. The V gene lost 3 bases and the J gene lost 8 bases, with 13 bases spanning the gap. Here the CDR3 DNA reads TGTGCCAGCAGTTATAAACCGAGGGACGAAAAACTGTTTTTT. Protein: CASSYKPRDEKLFF.

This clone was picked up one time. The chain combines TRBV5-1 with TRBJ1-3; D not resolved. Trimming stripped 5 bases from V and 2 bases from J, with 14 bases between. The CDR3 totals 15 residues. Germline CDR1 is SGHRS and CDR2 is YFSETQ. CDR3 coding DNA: TGCGCCAGCAGTAGTCTGGGTACCACTGGAAACACCATATATTTT. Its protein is CASSSLGTTGNTIYF.

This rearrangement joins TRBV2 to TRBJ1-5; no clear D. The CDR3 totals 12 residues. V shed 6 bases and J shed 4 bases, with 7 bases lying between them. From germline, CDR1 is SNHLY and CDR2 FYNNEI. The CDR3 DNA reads TGTGCCAGCAGGCCTCCTAATCAGCCCCAGCATTTT. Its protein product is CASRPPNQPQHF.

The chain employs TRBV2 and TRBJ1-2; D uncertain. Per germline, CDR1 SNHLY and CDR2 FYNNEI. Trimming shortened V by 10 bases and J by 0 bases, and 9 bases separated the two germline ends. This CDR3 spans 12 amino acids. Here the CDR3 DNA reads TGTGCCACCCGGAGGACTAACTATGGCTACACCTTC. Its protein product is CATRRTNYGYTF. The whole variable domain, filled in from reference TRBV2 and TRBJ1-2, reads EPEVTQTPSHQVTQMGQEVILRCVPISNHLYFYWYRQILGQKVEFLVSFYNNEISEKSEIFDDQFSVERPDGSNFTLKIRSTKLEDSAMYFCATRRTNYGYTFGSGTRLTVV.

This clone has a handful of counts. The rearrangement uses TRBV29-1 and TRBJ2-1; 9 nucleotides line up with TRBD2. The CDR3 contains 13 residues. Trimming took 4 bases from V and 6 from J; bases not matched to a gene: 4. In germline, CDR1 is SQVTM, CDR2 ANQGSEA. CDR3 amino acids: CSVGGTSFNEQFF. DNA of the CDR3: TGCAGCGTTGGTGGGACTAGCTTCAATGAGCAGTTCTTC.

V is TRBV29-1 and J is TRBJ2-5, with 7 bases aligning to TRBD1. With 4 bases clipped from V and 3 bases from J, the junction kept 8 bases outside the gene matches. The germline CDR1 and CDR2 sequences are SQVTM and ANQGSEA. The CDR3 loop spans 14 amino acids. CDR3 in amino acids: CSVAIGGPKETQYF. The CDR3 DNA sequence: TGCAGCGTTGCTATAGGGGGCCCTAAAGAGACCCAGTACTTC.

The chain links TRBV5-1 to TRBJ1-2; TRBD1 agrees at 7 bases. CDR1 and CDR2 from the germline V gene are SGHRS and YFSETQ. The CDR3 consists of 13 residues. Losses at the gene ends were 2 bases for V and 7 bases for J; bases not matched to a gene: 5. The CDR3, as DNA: TGCGCCAGCAGCTTCGACAGGGATGGTGGCTACACCTTC. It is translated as CASSFDRDGGYTF.

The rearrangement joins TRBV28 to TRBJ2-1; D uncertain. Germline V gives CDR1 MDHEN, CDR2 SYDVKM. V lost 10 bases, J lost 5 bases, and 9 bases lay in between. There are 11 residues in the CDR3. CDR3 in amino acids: CATLENNEQFF. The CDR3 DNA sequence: TGTGCCACCTTGGAGAACAATGAGCAGTTCTTC.

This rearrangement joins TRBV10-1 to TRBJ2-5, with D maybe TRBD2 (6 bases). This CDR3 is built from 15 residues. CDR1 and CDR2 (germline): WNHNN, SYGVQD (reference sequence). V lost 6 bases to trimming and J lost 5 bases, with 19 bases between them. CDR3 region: CASRTGTASVETQYF. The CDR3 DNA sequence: TGCGCCAGCAGAACCGGGACTGCGTCGGTTGAGACCCAGTACTTC.